A selection of T cell receptor beta chains follows, all from one sample in a study of blood T cell repertoires in COVID-19. Some clones are missing from TCRdb's copy, which holds only in-frame ones; the method was immunoSEQ multiplex PCR. The sample has more than 100,000 clones, over 75% seen once. Sequenced sample: peripheral blood. The receptors derive from a man in his 60s with active or convalescent COVID-19. Each CDR3 is given with its conserved first and last residue. A D gene is named only where the DNA matches it firmly. Clone size is not always given. Where it is, it says once, few, many or a class for expanded clones.

>TRBV7-2|TRBD2|TRBJ2-1|18|few
TGTGCCAGCAGCTTAGAAGGGACTAGCGGGAGATTCCAGAATGAGCAGTTCTTC
CASSLEGTSGRFQNEQFF
>TRBV6-5|TRBD1|TRBJ2-7|14|.
TGTGCCAGCAGCACCGGGACAGGGGCCGGCGAGCAGTACTTC
CASSTGTGAGEQYF
>TRBV19|TRBD1|TRBJ1-1|15|.
TGTGCCAGTAGTATGGGACAGGGGGCCGGCACTGAAGCTTTCTTT
CASSMGQGAGTEAFF
>TRBV7-9|TRBD2|TRBJ2-1|17|.
TGTGCCAGTGGGGGACTAGCGGGAGGTAGTTCCTACAATGAGCAGTTCTTC
CASGGLAGGSSYNEQFF
>TRBV25-1|.|TRBJ2-6|15|.
TGTGCCAGCAGTGCCTCCGTAACTGGGGCCAACGTCCTGACTTTC
CASSASVTGANVLTF
>TRBV7-7|.|TRBJ1-1|13|few
TGTGCCAGCAGCCGGTCCATGAACACTGAAGCTTTCTTT
CASSRSMNTEAFF
>TRBV20-1|.|TRBJ1-1|11|few
TGCAGTGCCCTGCGAGTCCATGAAGCTTTCTTT
CSALRVHEAFF
>TRBV7-3|.|TRBJ2-7|15|few
TGTGCCAGCAGCTTAACGGGAGGCGTCGGCTACGAGCAGTACTTC
CASSLTGGVGYEQYF
>TRBV20-1|.|TRBJ2-7|14|.
TGCAGTGCTAGTGATGCGGGACGCTCCTACGAGCAGTACTTC
CSASDAGRSYEQYF
>TRBV2|TRBD2|TRBJ2-3|15|many
TGTGCCAGCAGAACCTGGACTAGCGGCACAGATACGCAGTATTTT
CASRTWTSGTDTQYF
>TRBV5-1|.|TRBJ2-7|15|.
TGCGCCAGCAGCCCCAAAGGAGTGGCAGAACACGAGCAGTACTTC
CASSPKGVAEHEQYF
>TRBV7-2|.|TRBJ2-1|15|.
TGTGCCAGCAGTCTAGCCCTGGAATCCTACAATGAGCAGTTCTTC
CASSLALESYNEQFF
>TRBV5-6|TRBD1|TRBJ1-6|16|.
TGTGCCAGCAGCAAGCCACAGGGGTTAGGTCCTTCACCCCTCCACTTT
CASSKPQGLGPSPLHF
>TRBV7-9|TRBD1|TRBJ1-6|17|.
TGTGCCAGCAGCTTAGCGCAGGGGACAGGGTCGAATTCACCCCTCCACTTT
CASSLAQGTGSNSPLHF
>TRBV2|.|TRBJ2-1|15|.
TGTGCCAGCAGTGATGCCGGAGGGCCATACGACGAGCAGTTCTTC
CASSDAGGPYDEQFF
>TRBV7-3|.|TRBJ2-3|15|.
TGTGCCAGCAGCTTATCAGGCGGGACCGGGGATACGCAGTATTTT
CASSLSGGTGDTQYF
>TRBV3-1/TRBV3-2|TRBD1|TRBJ1-4|15|.
TGTGCCAGCAGCCCCCGGGACAGGGGAAATGAAAAACTGTTTTTT
CASSPRDRGNEKLFF
>TRBV29-1|TRBD2|TRBJ2-7|14|.
TGCAGCGTAGGTGGGACTAGCGGGACCTCGGAGCAGTACTTC
CSVGGTSGTSEQYF
>TRBV23-1|.|TRBJ2-3|18|once
TGCGCCAGCAGGATACAAAGTGTTAGGTCAGCGGGCCGAGATACGCAGTATTTT
CASRIQSVRSAGRDTQYF
>TRBV6-5|TRBD1|TRBJ1-1|15|.
TGTGCCAGCAGTACCCGGACAGGGATGAACACTGAAGCTTTCTTT
CASSTRTGMNTEAFF
>TRBV10-3|TRBD2|TRBJ2-1|19|.
TGTGCCATCAGTGAGCGGAGTAGCGGGATCCTTAGCTCCTACAATGAGCAGTTCTTC
CAISERSSGILSSYNEQFF
>TRBV28|TRBD2|TRBJ2-7|16|.
TGTGCCAGCAGTTCAAAGGGACTAGCGGTCTCCTACGAGCAGTACTTC
CASSSKGLAVSYEQYF
>TRBV11-2|TRBD2|TRBJ2-7|15|few
TGTGCCAGCAGCCCGCGAGTAGCGGGAGGGTACGAGCAGTACTTC
CASSPRVAGGYEQYF
>TRBV29-1|TRBD1|TRBJ2-1|13|.
TGCAGCGTTGCCGGGACAGGGATGATCGGGCAGTTCTTC
CSVAGTGMIGQFF
>TRBV4-1|TRBD2|TRBJ2-3|18|many
TGCGCCAGCAGCCAAGATCACCTAGGTGGGGGGGAAACAGATACGCAGTATTTT
CASSQDHLGGGETDTQYF
>TRBV9|.|TRBJ1-3|14|few
TGTGCCAGCAGCGTCGAGGCCAACGGAAACACCATATATTTT
CASSVEANGNTIYF